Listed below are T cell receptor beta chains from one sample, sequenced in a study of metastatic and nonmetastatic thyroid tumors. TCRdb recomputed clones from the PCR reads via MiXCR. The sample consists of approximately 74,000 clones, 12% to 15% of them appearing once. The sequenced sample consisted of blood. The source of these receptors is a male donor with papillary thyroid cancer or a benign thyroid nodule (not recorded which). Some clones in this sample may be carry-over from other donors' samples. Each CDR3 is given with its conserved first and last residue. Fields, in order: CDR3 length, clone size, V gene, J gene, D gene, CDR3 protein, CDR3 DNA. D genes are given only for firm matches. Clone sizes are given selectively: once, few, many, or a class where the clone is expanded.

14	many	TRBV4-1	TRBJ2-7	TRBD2	CASSQSGTIYEQYF	TGCGCCAGCAGCCAATCCGGGACTATCTACGAGCAGTACTTC
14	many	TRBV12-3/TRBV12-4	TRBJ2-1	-	CASSLSRQYNEQFF	TGTGCCAGCAGCCTCTCCAGACAGTACAATGAGCAGTTCTTC
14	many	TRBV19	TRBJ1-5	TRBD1	CASSITGGNQPQHF	TGTGCCAGTAGTATAACAGGGGGCAATCAGCCCCAGCATTTT
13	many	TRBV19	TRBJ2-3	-	CASSSGGANTQYF	TGTGCCAGTTCCTCAGGGGGGGCTAATACGCAGTATTTT
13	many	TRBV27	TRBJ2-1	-	CASSLAVTDEQFF	TGTGCCAGCAGTTTGGCGGTCACTGATGAGCAGTTCTTC
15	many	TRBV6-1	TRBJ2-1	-	CASSTGTASYNEQFF	TGTGCCAGCAGCACCGGGACTGCTTCCTACAATGAGCAGTTCTTC
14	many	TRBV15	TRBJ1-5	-	CATSRDGDPRPQHF	TGTGCCACCAGCAGAGACGGCGACCCCAGGCCCCAGCATTTT
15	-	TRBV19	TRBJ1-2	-	CATRGRGIANYGYTF	TGTGCCACTCGGGGACGGGGAATAGCTAACTATGGCTACACCTTC
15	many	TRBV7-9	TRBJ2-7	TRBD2	CASSLGTSGTYEQYF	TGTGCCAGCAGCCTGGGGACTAGCGGTACCTACGAGCAGTACTTC
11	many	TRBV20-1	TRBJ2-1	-	CSARDKGVEFF	TGCAGTGCTAGAGATAAGGGGGTAGAGTTCTTC
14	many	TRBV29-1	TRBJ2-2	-	CSVEVTTNTGELFF	TGCAGCGTTGAAGTTACCACGAACACCGGGGAGCTGTTTTTT
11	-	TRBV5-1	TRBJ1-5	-	CSRSLGCPQHF	TGCTCCAGATCACTCGGATGCCCCCAGCATTTT
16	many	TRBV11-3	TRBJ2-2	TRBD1	CASSQEGDRPTGELFF	TGTGCCAGCAGCCAAGAGGGGGACAGGCCCACCGGGGAGCTGTTTTTT
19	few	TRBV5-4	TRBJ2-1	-	CASSLGYPLRGGPYNEQFF	TGTGCCAGCAGCTTGGGTTACCCCCTTCGTGGCGGGCCTTACAATGAGCAGTTCTTC
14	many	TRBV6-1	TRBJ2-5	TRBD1	CASTLRTGQETQYF	TGTGCCAGCACCCTTCGGACAGGTCAAGAGACCCAGTACTTC
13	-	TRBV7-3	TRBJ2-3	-	CASSYASTDTQYF	TGTGCCAGCAGCTACGCAAGCACAGATACGCAGTATTTT
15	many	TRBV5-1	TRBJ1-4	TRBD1	CASSLQGAANEKLFF	TGCGCCAGCAGCTTGCAGGGGGCTGCTAATGAAAAACTGTTTTTT
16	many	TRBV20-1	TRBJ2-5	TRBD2	CSARDWSSGVQETQYF	TGCAGTGCTAGAGATTGGTCTAGCGGGGTACAAGAGACCCAGTACTTC
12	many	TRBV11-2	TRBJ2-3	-	CASSFGTYAQYF	TGTGCCAGCAGCTTTGGGACGTACGCGCAGTATTTT
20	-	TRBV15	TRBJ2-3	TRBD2	CVTSREGRGLAGVGADTQYF	TGTGTCACCAGCAGAGAAGGCCGAGGCTTAGCGGGAGTAGGGGCAGATACGCAGTATTTT
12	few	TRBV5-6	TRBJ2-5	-	CASSSLLETQYF	TGTGCCAGCAGCTCCCTCTTGGAGACCCAGTACTTC
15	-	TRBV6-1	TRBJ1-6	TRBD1	CATGRGQPNNSPLHF	TGTGCCACCGGCAGGGGACAGCCGAATAATTCACCCCTCCACTTT
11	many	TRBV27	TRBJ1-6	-	CASREKGRLHF	TGTGCCAGCAGGGAGAAGGGTCGCCTCCACTTT
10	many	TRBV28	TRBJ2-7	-	CASQGYEQYF	TGTGCCAGCCAGGGGTACGAGCAGTACTTC
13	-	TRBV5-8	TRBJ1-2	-	CASSLAGTGGYTF	TGTGCCAGCAGCTTAGCAGGGACTGGTGGCTACACCTTC
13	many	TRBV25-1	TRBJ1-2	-	CASSESSTDGYTF	TGTGCCAGCAGTGAATCAAGCACAGATGGCTACACCTTC
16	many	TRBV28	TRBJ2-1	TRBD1	CASSSPTGSSYNEQFF	TGTGCCAGCAGTTCCCCGACAGGGAGCTCCTACAATGAGCAGTTCTTC
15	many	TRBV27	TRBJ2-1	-	CASSLIGTPNNEQFF	TGTGCCAGCAGTTTAATCGGGACTCCTAACAATGAGCAGTTCTTC
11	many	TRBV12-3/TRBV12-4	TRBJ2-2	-	CASSLSGELFF	TGTGCCAGCAGTTTATCCGGGGAGCTGTTTTTT
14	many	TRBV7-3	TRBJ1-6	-	CASSLTFRNSPLHF	TGTGCCAGCAGCTTAACGTTTAGGAATTCACCCCTCCACTTT
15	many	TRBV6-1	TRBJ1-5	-	CASSPDLNSNQPQHF	TGTGCCAGCAGCCCAGACCTAAATAGCAATCAGCCCCAGCATTTT
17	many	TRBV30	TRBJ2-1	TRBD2	CAPLRWASGRAGDEQFF	TGTGCCCCACTCCGGTGGGCTAGCGGGAGGGCCGGGGATGAGCAGTTCTTC
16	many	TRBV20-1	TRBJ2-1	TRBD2	CSARGTSGLFYNEQFF	TGCAGTGCTAGAGGGACTAGCGGCCTGTTTTACAATGAGCAGTTCTTC
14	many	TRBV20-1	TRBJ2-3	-	CSARDPTLTDTQYF	TGCAGTGCTAGAGATCCGACACTGACAGATACGCAGTATTTT
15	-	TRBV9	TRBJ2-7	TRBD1	CASSPRTGGSYEQYF	TGTGCCAGCAGCCCCCGGACAGGGGGCTCCTACGAGCAGTACTTC
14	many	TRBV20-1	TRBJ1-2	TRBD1	CSARDNRGGDGYTF	TGCAGTGCTAGAGATAACAGGGGAGGGGATGGCTACACCTTC
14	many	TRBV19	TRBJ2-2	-	CASSGRLRDGELFF	TGTGCCAGTAGTGGAAGACTGAGGGACGGGGAGCTGTTTTTT
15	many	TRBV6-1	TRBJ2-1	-	CASGTARTAFNEQFF	TGTGCCAGCGGAACCGCCCGGACAGCGTTCAATGAGCAGTTCTTC
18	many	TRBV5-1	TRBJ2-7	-	CASSLFGAGAGGGYEQYF	-
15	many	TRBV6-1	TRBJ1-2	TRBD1	CASSLDRGANYGYTF	TGTGCCAGCAGTTTAGACAGGGGAGCTAACTATGGCTACACCTTC